The table lists the clone carrying this TCR beta chain with a few counts. With 4 bases removed from V and 5 bases from J, the gap between germline ends came to 11 bases. The length of the CDR3 is 13 residues. Germline V gives CDR1 SGHTA, CDR2 FQGNSA. PCR or immunohistochemistry showed mismatch repair deficiency in every enrolled patient. TCRs were sequenced from a few patients responding to pembrolizumab. The sample comes from a study of PD-1 blockade in mismatch repair-deficient tumors. For the study at large: Patients had about eleven mismatch repair-deficient cancer types and were previously treated and progressing.

Using immunoSEQ multiplex PCR, the repertoire was profiled, and TCRdb retains in-frame clones only, with some absent. The repertoire holds tens of thousands of clones, 88% seen once, with 11% to 15% in the top ten. The source of this sequence is an adult with mismatch repair-deficient cancer. The input for sequencing was peripheral blood, taken 52 weeks after starting pembrolizumab. The rearrangement uses TRBV7-2 and TRBJ1-1; no clear D gene. In DNA, the CDR3 is TGTGCCAGCAGCTCCAGCGGGAGGACTGAAGCTTTCTTT. This translates into CASSSSGRTEAFF.